This T cell receptor (beta chain) originates from a study of T-cell memory formation after mild COVID-19. Study background: Largely donor-specific TCR clusters were found. General study results and limits: The main location of contracting CD4+ clones was CM and EM, and that of contracting CD8+ clones was EMRA.

Using its own MiXCR run on the 5' RACE reads, TCRdb lists one record per CDR3 protein. The profile shows 100,000 to 150,000 distinct CDR3 sequences, roughly 6.2% of them singletons. As for this clonotype: Its target is unknown.

Germline values: CDR1 DFQATT, CDR2 SNEGSKA (reference sequence). There are 15 residues in the CDR3. Germline trimming cut 0 bases from V and 10 bases from J; bases unmatched to any gene: 11. The TCR was taken from an adult woman who had mild COVID-19 (a few samples of this study predate the infection). Cell type and time point are not known. Sequenced input: PBMCs or a T cell subset sorted from them (not recorded which). The genes are TRBV20-1 and TRBJ2-1; 8 bases match TRBD2. This CDR3 is CSARDPGTRDLEQFF. In DNA form, the CDR3 reads TGCAGTGCTAGAGATCCCGGGACTAGGGACTTAGAGCAGTTCTTC.